This TCR beta chain was sequenced during a study of blood T cell repertoires in COVID-19. CDR1 and CDR2 from the germline V gene are LGHDT and YNNKEL (reference sequence). V shed 2 bases and J 6 bases; nucleotides not matched to a gene: 4. The CDR3 runs 15 residues. The method was immunoSEQ multiplex PCR; TCRdb's version includes in-frame clones alone and lacks a portion of them. Of 240,000 or so clones listed, about 80% are singletons. Specimen: peripheral blood. This chain uses TRBV3-1 (or the pseudogene TRBV3-2) with TRBJ2-2; 9 positions agree with TRBD1. The source of this sequence is a woman aged 80 or over with acute or convalescent COVID-19. This CDR3 reads CASSQKTGGSGELFF. In nucleotides, the CDR3 is TGTGCCAGCAGCCAAAAGACAGGGGGTTCCGGGGAGCTGTTTTTT.